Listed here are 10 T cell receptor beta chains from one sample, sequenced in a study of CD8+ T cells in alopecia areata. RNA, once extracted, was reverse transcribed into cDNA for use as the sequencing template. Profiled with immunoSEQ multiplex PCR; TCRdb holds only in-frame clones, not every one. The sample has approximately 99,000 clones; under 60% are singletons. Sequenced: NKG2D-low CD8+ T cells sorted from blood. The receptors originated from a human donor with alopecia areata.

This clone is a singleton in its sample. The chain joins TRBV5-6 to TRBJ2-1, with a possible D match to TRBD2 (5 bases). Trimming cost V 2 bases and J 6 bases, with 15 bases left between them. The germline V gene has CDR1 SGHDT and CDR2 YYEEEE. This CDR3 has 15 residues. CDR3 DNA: TGTGCCAGCAGCTTACGGGGAACGAATTTCAATGAGCAGTTCTTC. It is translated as CASSLRGTNFNEQFF.

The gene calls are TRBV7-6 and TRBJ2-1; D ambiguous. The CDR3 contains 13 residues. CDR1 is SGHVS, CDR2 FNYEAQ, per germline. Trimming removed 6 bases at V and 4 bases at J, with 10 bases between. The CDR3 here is CASSSDPYNEQFF. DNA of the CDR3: TGTGCCAGCAGTTCCGACCCTTACAATGAGCAGTTCTTC. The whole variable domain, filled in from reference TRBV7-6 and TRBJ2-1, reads GAGVSQSPRYKVTKRGQDVALRCDPISGHVSLYWYRQALGQGPEFLTYFNYEAQQDKSGLPNDRFSAERPEGSISTLTIQRTEQRDSAMYRCASSSDPYNEQFFGPGTRLTVL.

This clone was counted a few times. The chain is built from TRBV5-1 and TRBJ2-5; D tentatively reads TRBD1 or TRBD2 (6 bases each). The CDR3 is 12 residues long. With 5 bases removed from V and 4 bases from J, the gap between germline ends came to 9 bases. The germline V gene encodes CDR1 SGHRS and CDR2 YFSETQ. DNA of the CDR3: TGCGCCAGCAGAGAGGGGGGAGAGACCCAGTACTTC. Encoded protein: CASREGGETQYF.

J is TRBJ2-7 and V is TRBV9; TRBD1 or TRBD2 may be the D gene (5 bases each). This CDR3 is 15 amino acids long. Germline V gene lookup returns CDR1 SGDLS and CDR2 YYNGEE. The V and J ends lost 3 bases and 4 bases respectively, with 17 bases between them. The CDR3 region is CASSEGTTEGYEQYF. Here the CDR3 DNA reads TGTGCCAGCAGCGAGGGGACCACCGAGGGTTACGAGCAGTACTTC.

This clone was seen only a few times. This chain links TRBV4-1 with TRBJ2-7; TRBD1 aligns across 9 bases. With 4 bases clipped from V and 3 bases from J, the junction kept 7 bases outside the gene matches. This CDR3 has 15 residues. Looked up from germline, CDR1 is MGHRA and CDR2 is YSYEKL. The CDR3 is CASSLVGQGIYEQYF. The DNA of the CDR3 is TGCGCCAGCAGCCTGGTGGGACAGGGAATCTACGAGCAGTACTTC.

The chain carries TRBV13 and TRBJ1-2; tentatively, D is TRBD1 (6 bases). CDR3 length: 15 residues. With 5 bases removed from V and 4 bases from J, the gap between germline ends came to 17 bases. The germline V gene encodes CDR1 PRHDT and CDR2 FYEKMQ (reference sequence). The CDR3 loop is CASSPGTPSSYGYTF. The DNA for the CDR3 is TGTGCCAGCAGCCCCGGGACACCGTCGAGCTATGGCTACACCTTC.

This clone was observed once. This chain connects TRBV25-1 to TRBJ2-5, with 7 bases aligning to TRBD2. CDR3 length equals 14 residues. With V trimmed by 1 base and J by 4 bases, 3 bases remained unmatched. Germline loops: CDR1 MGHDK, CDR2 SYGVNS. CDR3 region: CASSELASGETQYF. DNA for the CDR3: TGTGCCAGCAGTGAATTAGCTAGCGGAGAGACCCAGTACTTC.

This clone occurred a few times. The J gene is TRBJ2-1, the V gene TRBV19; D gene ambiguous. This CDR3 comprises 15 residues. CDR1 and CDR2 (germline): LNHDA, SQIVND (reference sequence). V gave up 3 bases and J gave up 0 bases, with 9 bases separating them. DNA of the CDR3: TGTGCCAGTAGTATGGCAGCATACTCCTACAATGAGCAGTTCTTC. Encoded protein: CASSMAAYSYNEQFF.

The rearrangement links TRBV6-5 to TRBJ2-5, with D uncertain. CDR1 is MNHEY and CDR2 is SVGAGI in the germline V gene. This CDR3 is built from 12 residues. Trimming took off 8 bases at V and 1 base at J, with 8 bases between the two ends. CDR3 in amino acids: CASSVGQETQYF. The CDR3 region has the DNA TGTGCCAGCTCGGTGGGCCAAGAGACCCAGTACTTC.

Here the CDR3 reads CATSRGADWETQYF. The DNA for the CDR3 is TGTGCCACCAGCAGAGGCGCGGATTGGGAGACCCAGTACTTC. The rearrangement joins TRBV15 to TRBJ2-5; D call uncertain. This CDR3 region has 14 residues. Trimming cost V 1 base and J 5 bases, with 11 bases left between them. The germline CDR1 and CDR2 sequences are LNHNV and YYDKDF (reference sequence).